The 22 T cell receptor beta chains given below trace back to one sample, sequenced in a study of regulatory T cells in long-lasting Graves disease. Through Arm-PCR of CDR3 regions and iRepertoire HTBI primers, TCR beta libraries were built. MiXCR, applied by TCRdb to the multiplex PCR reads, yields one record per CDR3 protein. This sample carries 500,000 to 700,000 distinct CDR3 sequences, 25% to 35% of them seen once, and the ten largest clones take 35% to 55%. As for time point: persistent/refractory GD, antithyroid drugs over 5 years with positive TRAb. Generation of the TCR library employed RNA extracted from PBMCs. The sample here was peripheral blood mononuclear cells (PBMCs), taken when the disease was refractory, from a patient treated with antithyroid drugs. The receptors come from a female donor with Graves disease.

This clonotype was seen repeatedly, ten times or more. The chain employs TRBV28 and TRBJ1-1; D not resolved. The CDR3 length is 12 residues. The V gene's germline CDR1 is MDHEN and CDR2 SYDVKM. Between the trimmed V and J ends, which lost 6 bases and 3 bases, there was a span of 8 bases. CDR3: CASSLIYTEAFF. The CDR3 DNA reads TGTGCCAGCAGCCTGATATACACTGAAGCTTTCTTT.

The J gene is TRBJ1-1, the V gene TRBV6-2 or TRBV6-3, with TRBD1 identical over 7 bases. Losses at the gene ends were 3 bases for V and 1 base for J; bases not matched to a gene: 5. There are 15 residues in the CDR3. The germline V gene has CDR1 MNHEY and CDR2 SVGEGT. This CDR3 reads CASSYLQGPNTEAFF. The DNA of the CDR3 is TGTGCCAGCAGTTATCTACAGGGGCCGAACACTGAAGCTTTCTTT.

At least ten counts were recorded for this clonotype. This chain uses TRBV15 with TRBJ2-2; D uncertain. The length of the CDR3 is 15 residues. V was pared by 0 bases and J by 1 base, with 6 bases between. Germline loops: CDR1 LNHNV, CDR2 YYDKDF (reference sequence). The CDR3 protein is CATSREAQNTGELFF. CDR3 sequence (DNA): TGTGCCACCAGCAGAGAGGCCCAGAACACCGGGGAGCTGTTTTTT.

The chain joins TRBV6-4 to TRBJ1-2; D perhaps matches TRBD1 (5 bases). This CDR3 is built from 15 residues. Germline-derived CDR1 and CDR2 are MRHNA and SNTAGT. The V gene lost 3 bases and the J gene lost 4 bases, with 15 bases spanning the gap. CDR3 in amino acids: CASSELGGIGYGYTF. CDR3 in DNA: TGTGCCAGCAGTGAACTTGGGGGAATTGGCTATGGCTACACCTTC.

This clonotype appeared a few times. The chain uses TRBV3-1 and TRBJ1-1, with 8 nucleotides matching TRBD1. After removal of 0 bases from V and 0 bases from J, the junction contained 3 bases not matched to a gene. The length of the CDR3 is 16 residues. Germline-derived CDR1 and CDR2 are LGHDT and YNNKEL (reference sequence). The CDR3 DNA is TGTGCCAGCAGCCAAGATGGGGACAGGTTGAACACTGAAGCTTTCTTT. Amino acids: CASSQDGDRLNTEAFF.

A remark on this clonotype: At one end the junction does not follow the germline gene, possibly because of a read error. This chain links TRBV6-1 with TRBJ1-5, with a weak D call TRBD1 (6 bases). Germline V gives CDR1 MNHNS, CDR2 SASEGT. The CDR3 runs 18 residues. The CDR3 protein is CASGEAPQTGYSNQPQHF. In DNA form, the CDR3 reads TGTGCCAGCGGTGAAGCGCCCCAGACAGGCTATAGCAATCAGCCCCAGCATTTT.

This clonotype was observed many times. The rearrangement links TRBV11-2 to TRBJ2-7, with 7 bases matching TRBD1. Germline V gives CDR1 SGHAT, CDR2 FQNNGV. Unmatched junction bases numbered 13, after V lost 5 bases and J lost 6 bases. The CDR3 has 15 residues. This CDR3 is CASSPRSTGLGEQYF. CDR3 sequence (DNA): TGTGCCAGCAGCCCCCGGTCGACAGGGCTTGGCGAGCAGTACTTC.

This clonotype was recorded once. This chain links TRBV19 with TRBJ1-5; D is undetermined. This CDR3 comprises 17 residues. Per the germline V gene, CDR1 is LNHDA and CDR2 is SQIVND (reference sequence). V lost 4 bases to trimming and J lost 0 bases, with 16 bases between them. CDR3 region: CASSTAGNAYSNQPQHF. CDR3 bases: TGTGCCAGTAGTACGGCAGGAAACGCCTATAGCAATCAGCCCCAGCATTTT. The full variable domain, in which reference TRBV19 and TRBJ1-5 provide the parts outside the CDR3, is DGGITQSPKYLFRKEGQNVTLSCEQNLNHDAMYWYRQDPGQGLRLIYYSQIVNDFQKGDIAEGYSVSREKKESFPLTVTSAQKNPTAFYLCASSTAGNAYSNQPQHFGDGTRLSIL.

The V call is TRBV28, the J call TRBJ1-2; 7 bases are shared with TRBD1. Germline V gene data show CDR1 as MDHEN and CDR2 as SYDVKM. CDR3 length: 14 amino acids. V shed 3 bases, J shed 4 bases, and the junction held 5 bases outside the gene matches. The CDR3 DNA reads TGTGCCAGCAGTTTCCCAGGGGGAAGCTATGGCTACACCTTC. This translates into CASSFPGGSYGYTF.

DNA for the CDR3: TGTGCCAGCAGCTTAGGCATTGGACAGGGGGAAACTGAAGCTTTCTTT. Translating it yields CASSLGIGQGETEAFF. The chain joins TRBV7-9 to TRBJ1-1; TRBD1 agrees at 10 bases. This CDR3 comprises 16 residues. Germline V gene lookup returns CDR1 SEHNR and CDR2 FQNEAQ (reference sequence). V lost 1 base, J lost 5 bases, and 7 bases stayed unmatched. Full variable domain (rest looked up from reference TRBV7-9 and TRBJ1-1): DTGVSQNPRHKITKRGQNVTFRCDPISEHNRLYWYRQTLGQGPEFLTYFQNEAQLEKSRLLSDRFSAERPKGSFSTLEIQRTEQGDSAMYLCASSLGIGQGETEAFFGQGTRLTVV.

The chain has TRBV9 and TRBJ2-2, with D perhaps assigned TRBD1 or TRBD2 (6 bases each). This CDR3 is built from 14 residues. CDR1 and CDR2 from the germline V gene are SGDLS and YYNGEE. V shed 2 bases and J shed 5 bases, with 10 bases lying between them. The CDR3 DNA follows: TGTGCCAGCAGCGTGGAGGGGGAAACCGGGGAGCTGTTTTTT. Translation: CASSVEGETGELFF.

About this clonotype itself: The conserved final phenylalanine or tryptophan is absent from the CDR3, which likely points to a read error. The DNA for the CDR3 is TGTGCCAGCAGTTTACTCCGGGCAGGCTATGGCTACACCCTC. Amino acids: CASSLLRAGYGYTL. V gene TRBV28 combines with J gene TRBJ1-2; no definite D call. The germline CDR1 and CDR2 sequences are MDHEN and SYDVKM. This CDR3 is 14 amino acids long. V lost 2 bases to trimming and J lost 4 bases, with 11 bases between them.

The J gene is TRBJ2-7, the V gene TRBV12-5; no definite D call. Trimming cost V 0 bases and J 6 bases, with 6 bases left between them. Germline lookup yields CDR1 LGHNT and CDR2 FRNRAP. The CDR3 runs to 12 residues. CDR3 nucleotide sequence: TGTGCTAGTGGTTTGGTACGTCGCGAGCAGTACTTC. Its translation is CASGLVRREQYF.

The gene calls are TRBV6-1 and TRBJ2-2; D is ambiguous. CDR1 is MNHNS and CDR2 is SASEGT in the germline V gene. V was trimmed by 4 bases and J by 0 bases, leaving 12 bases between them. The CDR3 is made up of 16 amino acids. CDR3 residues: CASSALGSTNTGELFF. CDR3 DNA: TGTGCCAGCAGTGCATTGGGTAGCACGAACACCGGGGAGCTGTTTTTT.

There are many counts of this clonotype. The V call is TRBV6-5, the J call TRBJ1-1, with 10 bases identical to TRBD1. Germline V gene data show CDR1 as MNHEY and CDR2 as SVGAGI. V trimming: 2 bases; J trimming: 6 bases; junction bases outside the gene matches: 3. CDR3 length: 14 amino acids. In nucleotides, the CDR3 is TGTGCCAGCAGTTACGGTGGACAGGGGGCTGAAGCTTTCTTT. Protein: CASSYGGQGAEAFF.

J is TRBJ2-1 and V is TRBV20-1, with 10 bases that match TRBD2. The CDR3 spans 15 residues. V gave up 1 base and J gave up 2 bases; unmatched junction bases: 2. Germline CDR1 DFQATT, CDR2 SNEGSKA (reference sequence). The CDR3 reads CSARGTSGTYNEQFF. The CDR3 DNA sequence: TGCAGTGCTAGAGGAACTAGCGGGACCTACAATGAGCAGTTCTTC.

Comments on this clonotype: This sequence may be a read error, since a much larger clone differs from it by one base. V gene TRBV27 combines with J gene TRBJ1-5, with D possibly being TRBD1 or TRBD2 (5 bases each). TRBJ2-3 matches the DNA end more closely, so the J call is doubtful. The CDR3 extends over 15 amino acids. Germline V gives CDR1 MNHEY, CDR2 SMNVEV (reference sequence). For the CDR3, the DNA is TGTGCCAGCAGTTTAATGGGGGTTGGCAATCAGCCCCAGTATTTT. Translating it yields CASSLMGVGNQPQYF.

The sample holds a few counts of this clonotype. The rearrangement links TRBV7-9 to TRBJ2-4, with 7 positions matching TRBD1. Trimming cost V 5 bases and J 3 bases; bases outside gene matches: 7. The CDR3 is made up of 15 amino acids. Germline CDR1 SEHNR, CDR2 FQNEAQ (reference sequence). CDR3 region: CASSEQGRDKNIQYF. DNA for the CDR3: TGTGCCAGCAGCGAACAGGGGCGAGACAAAAACATTCAGTACTTC.

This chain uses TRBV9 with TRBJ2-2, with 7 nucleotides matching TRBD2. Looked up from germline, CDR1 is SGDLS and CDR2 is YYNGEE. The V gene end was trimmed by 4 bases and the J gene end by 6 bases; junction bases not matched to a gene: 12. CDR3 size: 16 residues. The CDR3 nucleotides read TGTGCCAGCAGCCCCGGCGGGGGACCCACAGCCGGGGAGCTGTTTTTT. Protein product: CASSPGGGPTAGELFF.

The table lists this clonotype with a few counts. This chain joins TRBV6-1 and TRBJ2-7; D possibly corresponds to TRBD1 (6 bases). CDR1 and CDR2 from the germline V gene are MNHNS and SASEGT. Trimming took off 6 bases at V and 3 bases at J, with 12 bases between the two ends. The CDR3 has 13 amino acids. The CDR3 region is CASSRDRFYEQYF. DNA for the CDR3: TGTGCCAGCAGCCGCGACAGGTTCTACGAGCAGTACTTC.

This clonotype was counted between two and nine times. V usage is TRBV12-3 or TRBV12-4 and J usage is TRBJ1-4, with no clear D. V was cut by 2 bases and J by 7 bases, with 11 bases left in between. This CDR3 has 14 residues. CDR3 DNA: TGTGCCAGCAGTTTATCAGCTGTCCGTGAAAAACTGTTTTTT. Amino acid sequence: CASSLSAVREKLFF.

CDR3 protein: CSVGKLAGDYEQYF. The CDR3 DNA follows: TGCAGCGTTGGAAAACTAGCGGGAGACTACGAGCAGTACTTC. The V call is TRBV29-1, the J call TRBJ2-7; 11 bases are a match to TRBD2. V dropped 4 bases and J dropped 3; count of bases not matched to a gene: 5. CDR3 size: 14 residues. CDR1 is SQVTM and CDR2 is ANQGSEA in the germline V gene.